A selection of T cell receptor beta chains follows, all from one sample in a study of T cell responses to AZD1222 COVID-19 vaccine. Libraries were prepared by immunoSEQ multiplex PCR; TCRdb keeps only in-frame clonotypes and omits some of them. The top ten hold 6.9% of the sample, which has about 150,000 clones, roughly nine tenths seen once. The source material was peripheral blood, sampled after recovery from COVID-19. The receptor source for this set is an adult who had recovered from COVID-19. Each CDR3 is given with its conserved first and last residue. D genes are given only for firm matches. Some rows mark clone size as missing; the rest say once, few, many or name a class of expanded clone.

j_call	d_call	v_call	clone_size	cdr3_nt	cdr3_aa
TRBJ2-3	.	TRBV6-5	.	TGTGCCAGCAGTTTTGACTTAGGCGAAGGAGATACGCAGTATTTT	CASSFDLGEGDTQYF
TRBJ2-3	.	TRBV9	.	TGTGCCAGCAGCAGTTGGGGCACAGATACGCAGTATTTT	CASSSWGTDTQYF
TRBJ1-1	TRBD1	TRBV7-9	.	TGTGCCAGCAGCCCCGGGGGTTGGTCAGGGGGCGTTAGCACTGAAGCTTTCTTT	CASSPGGWSGGVSTEAFF
TRBJ2-7	TRBD1	TRBV27	.	TGTGCCAGCAGTTTAGGTTCAGGGGGCTACGAGCAGTACTTC	CASSLGSGGYEQYF
TRBJ2-7	.	TRBV7-9	few	TGTGCCGTTCAGGGAAAGTACGAGCAGTACTTC	CAVQGKYEQYF
TRBJ1-3	.	TRBV25-1	few	TGTGCCAGCAGTGAAGTCAGGGCTGGAAACACCATATATTTT	CASSEVRAGNTIYF
TRBJ1-5	.	TRBV6-1	.	TGTGCCAGCAGTGAAAGACCGGGGTATAGCAATCAGCCCCAGCATTTT	CASSERPGYSNQPQHF
TRBJ2-7	TRBD2	TRBV24-1	once	TGTGCCACCAGTAAGTCCGGGACTAGGAGACAAGAGCAGTACTTC	CATSKSGTRRQEQYF
TRBJ1-1	TRBD1	TRBV5-4	.	TGTGCCAGCAGCTTGGTTCCAGGGGGGCTGAACACTGAAGCTTTCTTT	CASSLVPGGLNTEAFF
TRBJ2-7	TRBD1	TRBV10-3	.	TGTGCCATCAGGGAGCGAGGACAGGGGATTTACGAGCAGTACTTC	CAIRERGQGIYEQYF
TRBJ1-1	.	TRBV6-6	.	TGTGCCAGCAGGCCCCCTATCGGGGAGGGGGGGAAAGCTTTCTTT	CASRPPIGEGGKAFF
TRBJ1-3	TRBD1	TRBV6-5	.	TGTGCCAGCACCCGACAGGGGTCTGGAAACACCATATATTTT	CASTRQGSGNTIYF
TRBJ1-3	.	TRBV7-9	.	TGTGCCAGCAGCTTATTTGGTCACTCTGGAAACACCATATATTTT	CASSLFGHSGNTIYF
TRBJ2-1	.	TRBV9	.	TGTGCCAGCAGCGTAATAGAGGAGGCTGAGCAGTTCTTC	CASSVIEEAEQFF
TRBJ1-1	.	TRBV6-5	.	TGTGCCAGCATGCGGGGAACTCAGAACACTGAAGCTTTCTTT	CASMRGTQNTEAFF
TRBJ2-7	TRBD1	TRBV27	.	TGTGCCAGCAGTTTCCGAGTACAGGGGAACGAGCAGTACTTC	CASSFRVQGNEQYF
TRBJ1-5	TRBD1	TRBV3-1/TRBV3-2	.	TGTGCCAGCAGCCAGAGCGGACAGGGATTTAAACAGCCCCAGCATTTT	CASSQSGQGFKQPQHF
TRBJ2-1	.	TRBV7-3	few	TGTGCCAGCAGCCTTACCGGGATGGGTTATAGTGAGCAGTTCTTC	CASSLTGMGYSEQFF
TRBJ2-7	.	TRBV28	.	TGTGCCAGCAGTTTGTGGGGGTGGGGACAAACCTACGAGCAGTACTTC	CASSLWGWGQTYEQYF
TRBJ2-7	TRBD1	TRBV5-1	.	TGCGCCAGCAGCCCGGGACAGGGGCCCTACGAGCAGTACTTC	CASSPGQGPYEQYF
TRBJ2-3	.	TRBV6-5	.	TGTGCCAGCAGTTACTCGACTGTGGGGGGCCATACGCAGTATTTT	CASSYSTVGGHTQYF
TRBJ1-4	TRBD1	TRBV9	few	TGTGCCAGCAGCGTATCAGGGGGCGGTGAAAAACTGTTTTTT	CASSVSGGGEKLFF
TRBJ2-7	TRBD2	TRBV6-6	.	TGTGCCAGCAGTTCGGGACTAGCGGGGGCCTACGAGCAGTACTTC	CASSSGLAGAYEQYF
TRBJ1-4	.	TRBV5-1	.	TGCGCCAGCAGCCAACAGGGACCGGGCGAAAAACTGTTTTTT	CASSQQGPGEKLFF
TRBJ1-2	TRBD1	TRBV27	.	TGTGCCAGCTGGACAGGGTCTTATGGCTACACCTTC	CASWTGSYGYTF
TRBJ2-3	TRBD1	TRBV29-1	.	TGCAGCTCGAAGGAACAGGGGTACACAGATACGCAGTATTTT	CSSKEQGYTDTQYF
TRBJ2-7	.	TRBV7-9	.	TGTGCCAGCAGCTTAGGACAGCCTGACTACGAGCAGTACTTC	CASSLGQPDYEQYF
TRBJ1-2	.	TRBV12-3/TRBV12-4	.	TGTGCCAGCACATCTTCAGGAAACTATGGCTACACCTTC	CASTSSGNYGYTF
TRBJ2-1	.	TRBV7-2	.	TGTGCCAGCAGCTTAGCGGGTTCCAACTCGGCAGCCTACAATGAGCAGTTCTTC	CASSLAGSNSAAYNEQFF
TRBJ2-1	.	TRBV2	.	TGTGCCAGCAGTGAGGACCCTGGAACTAAGTGGTTCTTC	CASSEDPGTKWFF
TRBJ1-2	.	TRBV2	.	TGTGCCAGCAGTGAAAATGGGATTGGCTACACCTTC	CASSENGIGYTF
TRBJ2-7	TRBD1	TRBV13	.	TGTGCCAGCAGCCTAACACGACAGGGGGCAAACTCCTACGAGCAGTACTTC	CASSLTRQGANSYEQYF
TRBJ1-2	TRBD1	TRBV19	.	TGTGCCAGTATCGGAGAACAGGGGGCACGGTATGGCTACACCTTC	CASIGEQGARYGYTF
TRBJ1-1	.	TRBV7-2	.	TGTGCCAGCAGCCGTACTTGGAACACTGAAGCTTTCTTT	CASSRTWNTEAFF
TRBJ2-7	.	TRBV5-6	.	TGTGCCAGCAGCTTTAAGGGGCGCTCAATCTACGAGCAGTACTTC	CASSFKGRSIYEQYF
TRBJ2-7	.	TRBV18	.	TGTGCCAGCTCAGAAACCTCAAGATCGGGAGAGCAGTACTTC	CASSETSRSGEQYF
TRBJ2-1	TRBD2	TRBV5-1	.	TGCGCCAGCCAGACTAGCGGATACGACAATGAGCAGTTCTTC	CASQTSGYDNEQFF
TRBJ2-2	.	TRBV19	.	TGTGCCAGTAGTATGCAGGGGGGTCGAACCGGGGAGCTGTTTTTT	CASSMQGGRTGELFF
TRBJ1-5	.	TRBV6-6	.	TGTGCCAGCAGTAACCCTCCCCTGGCTCAGCATTTT	CASSNPPLAQHF
TRBJ1-4	.	TRBV24-1	.	TGTGCCACCAGTGATTACCAATTACCCCAGGGTTTTCAGGAAAAACTGTTTTTT	CATSDYQLPQGFQEKLFF
TRBJ2-7	.	TRBV28	.	TGTGCCAGCAGTTTATGGGGGACAAGATACGAGCAGTACTTC	CASSLWGTRYEQYF
TRBJ1-2	.	TRBV9	few	TGTGCCAGCAGCTCCGGCCAGGCTCGCGGCTACACCTTC	CASSSGQARGYTF
TRBJ1-3	TRBD1	TRBV5-1	few	TGCGCCAGCAGAGCCGGGACAGCTGGAAACACCATATATTTT	CASRAGTAGNTIYF
TRBJ1-4	.	TRBV28	.	TGTGCCAGCAGTTTAGTAGGGGCGGCGAATGAAAAACTGTTTTTT	CASSLVGAANEKLFF
TRBJ1-4	TRBD1	TRBV5-1	once	TGCGCCAGCAGCGGGGGACAGGGTAATGAAAAACTGTTTTTT	CASSGGQGNEKLFF
TRBJ2-3	TRBD2	TRBV6-1	once	TGTGCCAGCAGTGAACGGCGGGAGGGTTCAGATACGCAGTATTTT	CASSERREGSDTQYF
TRBJ2-7	TRBD2	TRBV7-9	.	TGTGCCAGCAGCTTAGGACTAGCGGGAGCGGGGTACGAGCAGTACTTC	CASSLGLAGAGYEQYF
TRBJ2-7	.	TRBV19	.	TGTGCCAGTAGTATATCCCCAGGACAACCCTACGAGCAGTACTTC	CASSISPGQPYEQYF
TRBJ2-7	.	TRBV5-6	.	TGTGCCAGCAGCTCTTCGGGGGGCCTTACCTACGAGCAGTACTTC	CASSSSGGLTYEQYF
TRBJ2-5	TRBD1	TRBV13	.	TGTGCCAGCAGCGCCCTCGGGACAGGGAGAACCCAGTACTTC	CASSALGTGRTQYF
TRBJ2-3	.	TRBV27	.	TGTGCCAGCAGTTTCCAGGGTCTTAGGGCAGATACGCAGTATTTT	CASSFQGLRADTQYF
TRBJ2-3	TRBD2	TRBV9	once	TGTGCCAGCGGCGGGGGGATCACAGATACGCAGTATTTT	CASGGGITDTQYF
TRBJ2-7	TRBD2	TRBV3-1/TRBV3-2	.	TGTGCCAGCAGCCAAGGACTAGCTCTGGGGCAGTACTTC	CASSQGLALGQYF
TRBJ1-2	TRBD1	TRBV5-6	.	TGTGCCAGCAGCTTTCGACAGGGTTTCGACTATGGCTACACCTTC	CASSFRQGFDYGYTF
TRBJ1-4	.	TRBV4-1	once	TGCGCCAGCAGCCAACCGCCGGTCGGGAATGAAAAACTGTTTTTT	CASSQPPVGNEKLFF
TRBJ1-1	.	TRBV5-4	.	TGTGCCAGCTGGAACTCCGAAGGGGCTGAAGCTTTCTTT	CASWNSEGAEAFF
TRBJ2-7	TRBD1	TRBV7-9	.	TGTGCCAGCAGCCCGTCGGACAGGGGGCTTGCATACTTC	CASSPSDRGLAYF